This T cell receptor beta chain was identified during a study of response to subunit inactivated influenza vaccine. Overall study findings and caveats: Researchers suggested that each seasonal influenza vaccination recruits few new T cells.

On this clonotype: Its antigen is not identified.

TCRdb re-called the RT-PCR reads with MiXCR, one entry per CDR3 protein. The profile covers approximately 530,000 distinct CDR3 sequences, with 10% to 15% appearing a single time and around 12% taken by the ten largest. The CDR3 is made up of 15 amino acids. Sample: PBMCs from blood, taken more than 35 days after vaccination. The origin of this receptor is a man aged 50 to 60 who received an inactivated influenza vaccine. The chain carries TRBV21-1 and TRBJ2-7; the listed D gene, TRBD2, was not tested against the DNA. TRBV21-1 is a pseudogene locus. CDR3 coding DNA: TGTGCCAGCAGCAAACCCCGCTTAGCGCCCTACGAGCAGTACTTC. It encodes CASSKPRLAPYEQYF.